The 25 T cell receptor beta chains below come from one sample, sequenced in a study of blood T cell repertoires in COVID-19. Generated by immunoSEQ multiplex PCR, the TCRdb table keeps only in-frame clones and is missing some. The table includes about 350,000 clones, about 93% detected once. The sample taken for sequencing was peripheral blood. The receptors originated from a woman aged 18-29 years who had recovered from COVID-19.

This clone was observed once. The J gene is TRBJ1-1, the V gene TRBV5-1; 9 nucleotides line up with TRBD1. Trimming cost V 4 bases and J 5 bases; bases outside gene matches: 9. CDR3 length equals 15 residues. The germline V gene has CDR1 SGHRS and CDR2 YFSETQ. The CDR3 nucleotides read TGCGCCAGCAGCGCAGGGACAGGGATAATAACTGAAGCTTTCTTT. Translated: CASSAGTGIITEAFF. Variable domain in full (rest from reference TRBV5-1 and TRBJ1-1): KAGVTQTPRYLIKTRGQQVTLSCSPISGHRSVSWYQQTPGQGLQFLFEYFSETQRNKGNFPGRFSGRQFSNSRSEMNVSTLELGDSALYLCASSAGTGIITEAFFGQGTRLTVV.

This clone showed up just a few times. This chain joins TRBV6-2 or TRBV6-3 and TRBJ2-7; TRBD1 aligns across 9 bases. V was clipped by 2 bases and J by 3 bases; unmatched bases: 5. Germline loops: CDR1 MNHEY, CDR2 SVGEGT. The CDR3 is 15 amino acids. The CDR3 DNA follows: TGTGCCAGCAGTTACCCATCGGGACAGGGCTACGAGCAGTACGTC. This codes for CASSYPSGQGYEQYV.

The rearrangement uses TRBV19 and TRBJ1-1; 7 nucleotides match TRBD1. V lost 2 bases, J lost 0 bases, and 3 bases stayed unmatched. CDR1 LNHDA and CDR2 SQIVND come from the germline V gene (reference sequence). The length of the CDR3 is 15 residues. The CDR3 here is CASSIRGRMNTEAFF. DNA of the CDR3: TGTGCCAGTAGTATAAGGGGGCGAATGAACACTGAAGCTTTCTTT.

V gene TRBV6-2 or TRBV6-3 combines with J gene TRBJ2-2, with TRBD1 matching over 9 bases. CDR1 is MNHEY, CDR2 SVGEGT, per germline. The V gene end was trimmed by 0 bases and the J gene end by 3 bases; junction bases not matched to a gene: 5. CDR3 length: 17 amino acids. CDR3: CASSYSRTGAYTGELFF. DNA of the CDR3: TGTGCCAGCAGTTACTCTAGGACAGGGGCCTACACCGGGGAGCTGTTTTTT.

The table lists this clone with a count of one. The rearrangement joins TRBV5-5 to TRBJ2-1, with 8 nucleotides matching TRBD1. CDR3 length: 16 residues. Per the germline V gene, CDR1 is SGHKS and CDR2 is YYEKEE (reference sequence). V trimming: 3 bases; J trimming: 0 bases; junction bases outside the gene matches: 5. CDR3 coding DNA: TGTGCCAGCAGCTACGGACAGGGAGCCTCCTACAATGAGCAGTTCTTC. Translating it yields CASSYGQGASYNEQFF.

The rearrangement links TRBV4-1 to TRBJ2-2; TRBD2 agrees at 7 bases. V dropped 3 bases and J dropped 5; count of bases not matched to a gene: 12. Germline V CDR1 and CDR2: MGHRA, YSYEKL. The CDR3 is 17 residues long. This chain's CDR3 is CASSQRDYPEITGELFF. CDR3 DNA sequence: TGCGCCAGCAGCCAGAGGGACTACCCGGAGATTACCGGGGAGCTGTTTTTT.

The V and J genes are TRBV5-6 and TRBJ2-7, with D possibly being TRBD1 (6 bases). The CDR3 is made up of 14 amino acids. V dropped 4 bases and J dropped 0 bases, with 11 bases sitting between them. Germline CDR1 reads SGHDT; CDR2 reads YYEEEE. The CDR3 bases are TGTGCCAGCAGCCTTACAGGGACCTCCTACGAGCAGTACGTC. Encoded protein: CASSLTGTSYEQYV.

In the case of this clone: The same CDR3 is also encoded by other DNA sequences in this sample. The rearrangement joins TRBV6-2 or TRBV6-3 to TRBJ2-7, with TRBD2 matching 12 bases. Trimming at V came to 0 bases and at J to 2 bases, leaving 2 bases not matched to a gene. From germline, CDR1 is MNHEY and CDR2 SVGEGT. This CDR3 contains 16 residues. CDR3 protein: CASSYSRTSGAYEQYV. CDR3 DNA: TGTGCCAGCAGTTACTCAAGGACTAGCGGGGCCTACGAGCAGTACGTC.

The chain combines TRBV5-6 with TRBJ2-7; D is unresolved. Trimming took 0 bases from V and 3 from J, leaving 7 bases between them. From germline, CDR1 is SGHDT and CDR2 YYEEEE. The CDR3 totals 13 residues. The CDR3 DNA reads TGTGCCAGCAGCTTGGCCTCTTACTACGAGCAGTACGTC. This codes for CASSLASYYEQYV.

This clone was recorded once. The V gene is TRBV4-1, the J gene TRBJ2-1; 14 bases map to TRBD2. Unmatched junction bases numbered 5, after V lost 2 bases and J lost 8 bases. The CDR3 covers 16 residues. Germline V gives CDR1 MGHRA, CDR2 YSYEKL. CDR3 amino acids: CASSQRGLAGGHEQFF. The CDR3 coding sequence is TGCGCCAGCAGCCAACGCGGACTAGCGGGAGGCCATGAGCAGTTCTTC.

The chain has TRBV6-2 or TRBV6-3 and TRBJ2-7; TRBD1 matches at 7 bases. The V segment lost 0 bases and the J segment 3 bases; nucleotides outside the gene matches: 8. The CDR3 spans 16 residues. Germline-derived CDR1 and CDR2 are MNHEY and SVGEGT. The CDR3 DNA sequence: TGTGCCAGCAGTTACTCGACCGATAGGGGGCTCTACGAGCAGTACGTC. Its translation: CASSYSTDRGLYEQYV.

J is TRBJ1-2 and V is TRBV6-2 or TRBV6-3, with D hard to call. CDR1 and CDR2 (germline): MNHEY, SVGEGT. The CDR3 loop spans 15 amino acids. V was clipped by 1 base and J by 1 base, with 10 bases between them. The DNA of the CDR3 is TGTGCCAGCAGTTACTTGTCCAGGTTTAACTATGGCTACACCTTC. It codes for CASSYLSRFNYGYTF.

The chain has TRBV5-8 and TRBJ2-4, with TRBD1 as a possible D gene (6 bases). The CDR3 has 15 residues. V lost 4 bases, J lost 4 bases, and 15 bases lay in between. CDR1 and CDR2 from the germline V gene are SGHTS and YDEGEE. CDR3: CASSPWPRGKNIQYF. CDR3 nucleotides: TGTGCCAGCAGCCCGTGGCCCAGGGGAAAAAACATTCAGTACTTC.

The V and J genes are TRBV5-1 and TRBJ1-4; D not certain. Per the germline V gene, CDR1 is SGHRS and CDR2 is YFSETQ. The CDR3 consists of 14 residues. V shed 0 bases and J shed 4 bases, with 7 bases lying between them. The CDR3 region has the DNA TGCGCCAGCAGCTTGGCAATCGGTAATGAAAAACTGTTTTTT. Residues: CASSLAIGNEKLFF.

The rearrangement links TRBV3-1 (or the pseudogene TRBV3-2) to TRBJ1-3; D is unclear. Trimming cost V 1 base and J 2 bases, with 6 bases left between them. Germline V gene lookup returns CDR1 LGHDT and CDR2 YNNKEL (reference sequence). The CDR3 is made up of 14 amino acids. This CDR3 reads CASSQGETGNTIYF. The CDR3 nucleotides are TGTGCCAGCAGCCAAGGAGAAACTGGAAACACCATATATTTT.

The rearrangement uses TRBV18 and TRBJ2-7, with D uncertain. V dropped 3 bases and J dropped 9 bases, with 12 bases sitting between them. The CDR3 is 12 amino acids. Germline CDR1 and CDR2: KGHSH and LQKENI. DNA of the CDR3: TGTGCCAGCTCACCTCCGAGTGGTGTGCAGTACGTC. Protein: CASSPPSGVQYV.

The CDR3 loop reads CASSPGQGRYYEQYV. DNA of the CDR3: TGCGCCAGCAGCCCTGGACAGGGACGCTACTACGAGCAGTACGTC. The chain employs TRBV4-3 and TRBJ2-7; 8 bases map to TRBD1. CDR3 size: 15 residues. V shed 4 bases, J shed 3 bases, and the junction held 8 bases outside the gene matches. The germline CDR1 and CDR2 sequences are LGHNA and YSLEER.

The chain couples TRBV5-8 to TRBJ2-7, with 9 bases identical to TRBD2. V gave up 2 bases and J gave up 7 bases; unmatched junction bases: 10. The CDR3 is made up of 15 amino acids. Germline V lookup: CDR1 SGHTS, CDR2 YDEGEE. CDR3 sequence (DNA): TGTGCCAGCAGCTTTGCTAGCGGGGTCCGCCTGGAGCAGTACGTC. This codes for CASSFASGVRLEQYV.

The chain combines TRBV6-5 with TRBJ2-1; 8 bases line up with TRBD2. CDR1 and CDR2 from the germline V gene are MNHEY and SVGAGI. The CDR3 consists of 16 residues. Losses at the gene ends were 4 bases for V and 5 bases for J; bases not matched to a gene: 10. CDR3 protein: CASSSARGSGNNEQFF. The CDR3 nucleotides are TGTGCCAGCAGTTCAGCTCGAGGTAGCGGGAACAATGAGCAGTTCTTC.

V gene TRBV6-5 combines with J gene TRBJ1-1; D not resolved. The CDR3 contains 13 residues. Per germline, CDR1 MNHEY and CDR2 SVGAGI. The ends were cut back, 5 bases at V and 0 bases at J, with 7 bases in the middle. CDR3 bases: TGTGCCAGCAGTCCCCTAGTGAACACTGAAGCTTTCTTT. Amino acids: CASSPLVNTEAFF.

The J gene is TRBJ1-3, the V gene TRBV6-5; D uncertain. The V gene's germline CDR1 is MNHEY and CDR2 SVGAGI. Deletions cut 6 bases from V and 7 bases from J, with 13 bases between. The CDR3 is 13 residues long. In nucleotides, the CDR3 is TGTGCCAGCAGCCCGGTAGTTGAGAACACCATATATTTT. Its translation is CASSPVVENTIYF.

V gene TRBV27 combines with J gene TRBJ2-3; tentatively, D is TRBD1 (5 bases). The ends were cut back, 5 bases at V and 4 bases at J, with 16 bases in the middle. CDR1 MNHEY and CDR2 SMNVEV come from the germline V gene (reference sequence). The length of the CDR3 is 15 residues. CDR3 nucleotide sequence: TGTGCCAGCAGTCTTGGCAGGGCTTATTCAGATACGCAGTATTTT. It encodes CASSLGRAYSDTQYF.

This chain links TRBV11-2 with TRBJ2-5; TRBD2 might be the D (5 bases). The CDR3 spans 14 residues. V was pared by 4 bases and J by 7 bases, with 16 bases between. Germline V lookup: CDR1 SGHAT, CDR2 FQNNGV. The CDR3 is CASSSLKDRGTQYF. The DNA for the CDR3 is TGTGCCAGCAGCTCCTTAAAAGATCGGGGGACCCAGTACTTC.

The gene calls are TRBV20-1 and TRBJ2-1; D is perhaps TRBD2 (5 bases). V dropped 1 base and J dropped 14 bases, with 12 bases sitting between them. The CDR3 is 11 residues long. Per germline, CDR1 DFQATT and CDR2 SNEGSKA (reference sequence). CDR3 protein: CSARVRVFEFF. DNA of the CDR3: TGCAGTGCTAGAGTGCGGGTTTTTGAGTTCTTC.

This clone was seen just once. The chain joins TRBV7-9 to TRBJ1-3, with D possibly matching TRBD1 (6 bases). The V and J ends lost 5 bases and 1 base respectively, with 12 bases between them. This CDR3 spans 15 amino acids. From germline, CDR1 is SEHNR and CDR2 FQNEAQ (reference sequence). CDR3 amino acids: CASSRKQGSGNTIYF. DNA for the CDR3: TGTGCCAGCAGCCGAAAACAGGGTTCTGGAAACACCATATATTTT.